Listed below are T cell receptor beta chains from one sample, sequenced in a study of T-cell reconstitution after alpha-beta-depleted transplantation in children. Using its own MiXCR run on the PCR reads, TCRdb lists one record per CDR3 protein. The table includes approximately 350,000 distinct CDR3 sequences, 16% detected once. The material sequenced was PBMCs, mostly from graft donor cells, taken 360 days after TCRalphabeta/CD19-depleted stem cell transplant. The source is a male patient between 2 and 10 years old who had a stem cell transplant for acute lymphoblastic leukemia, so the T cells may come from the graft donor. CDR3s include the opening cysteine and the closing phenylalanine or tryptophan. Fields, in order: V gene, clone size, J gene, CDR3 length, D gene, CDR3 protein, CDR3 DNA. The D gene is left open where the match is weak. Size tells how often a clone was seen (once, few, many) or the class of an expanded clone, and some rows leave it out.

>TRBV3-1|.|TRBJ2-7|14|TRBD2
CASSLTSGQYEQYF
TGTGCCAGCAGCTTGACTAGCGGCCAGTACGAGCAGTACTTC
>TRBV12-3/TRBV12-4|few|TRBJ2-3|21|TRBD2
CASSLVTTLVGRGIRTDTQYF
TGTGCCAGCAGTTTAGTCACCACACTAGTGGGGAGGGGTATTCGCACAGATACGCAGTATTTT
>TRBV11-2|few|TRBJ2-6|19|TRBD1
CASSLRPGTGRSGANVLTF
TGTGCCAGCAGCTTAAGACCCGGGACAGGCCGCTCTGGGGCCAACGTCCTGACTTTC
>TRBV12-3/TRBV12-4|few|TRBJ2-7|16|TRBD2
CASTGSSGLNSNEQYF
TGTGCCAGCACCGGCTCTAGCGGCTTGAACTCTAACGAGCAGTACTTC
>TRBV7-2|many|TRBJ2-7|15|TRBD1
CASSLDRDSVYEQYF
TGTGCCAGCAGCTTAGATCGGGACAGCGTCTACGAGCAGTACTTC
>TRBV12-3/TRBV12-4|many|TRBJ2-2|14|.
CASSLRGNTGELFF
TGTGCCAGCAGTTTACGGGGAAACACCGGGGAGCTGTTTTTT
>TRBV29-1|few|TRBJ1-1|14|.
CSVGGRGVDTEAFF
TGCAGCGTTGGAGGGAGGGGGGTCGACACTGAAGCTTTCTTT
>TRBV11-2|few|TRBJ2-1|15|TRBD1
CASSPRTGGKNEQFF
TGTGCCAGCAGCCCCCGGACAGGGGGGAAGAATGAGCAGTTCTTC
>TRBV4-1|.|TRBJ2-1|14|.
CASSQSPVVSEQFF
TGCGCCAGCAGCCAGTCTCCCGTAGTCAGTGAGCAGTTCTTC
>TRBV6-1|few|TRBJ2-7|14|.
CASSTSSLKDEQYF
TGTGCCAGCAGTACATCTAGCCTTAAGGACGAGCAGTACTTC
>TRBV4-1|.|TRBJ2-1|12|.
CASSQMAGEQFF
TGCGCCAGCAGCCAAATGGCGGGTGAGCAGTTCTTC
>TRBV20-1|.|TRBJ2-5|14|.
CSIKGPILVETQYF
TGCAGTATTAAAGGACCTATCCTCGTGGAGACCCAGTACTTC
>TRBV20-1|few|TRBJ2-1|19|TRBD2
CSARNPGLAGGYLYNEQFF
TGCAGTGCTCGTAACCCGGGACTAGCGGGAGGGTACCTCTACAATGAGCAGTTCTTC
>TRBV9|few|TRBJ2-7|13|.
CASSVAGVGEQYF
TGTGCCAGCAGCGTAGCAGGGGTGGGGGAGCAGTACTTC
>TRBV24-1|.|TRBJ2-5|16|.
CATSDPWRAYQETQYF
TGTGCCACCAGTGACCCCTGGAGAGCGTACCAAGAGACCCAGTACTTC
>TRBV11-1|.|TRBJ1-6|19|TRBD1
CASSLDPSQGALYNSPLHF
TGTGCCAGCAGCTTAGATCCTTCACAGGGGGCTTTGTATAATTCACCCCTCCACTTT
>TRBV6-5|.|TRBJ1-1|16|.
CASSYSRVRPNTEAFF
TGTGCCAGCAGTTACAGCAGGGTGAGGCCGAACACTGAAGCTTTCTTT
>TRBV24-1|.|TRBJ2-1|13|TRBD1
CATRGQGDNEQFF
TGTGCCACCAGGGGACAGGGCGACAATGAGCAGTTCTTC
>TRBV3-1|.|TRBJ2-1|16|.
CASSLSSGPAYNEQFF
TGTGCCAGCAGCCTATCCAGCGGTCCTGCCTACAATGAGCAGTTCTTC
>TRBV20-1|.|TRBJ2-3|17|.
CSARDLGPFWGTDTQYF
TGCAGTGCTAGAGATCTGGGACCCTTCTGGGGCACAGATACGCAGTATTTT
>TRBV5-1|many|TRBJ2-7|13|.
CASSLGSRYEQYF
TGCGCCAGCAGCTTAGGCTCCCGCTACGAGCAGTACTTC
>TRBV5-6|few|TRBJ1-2|13|.
CASSSVSASRGTF
TGTGCCAGCAGCTCGGTTTCGGCCTCCCGGGGAACCTTC
>TRBV29-1|few|TRBJ2-1|12|.
CSVSSHLDEQFF
TGCAGCGTTTCCTCCCATCTGGATGAGCAGTTCTTC
>TRBV20-1|.|TRBJ2-7|15|.
CSIWGLTSGIYEQYF
TGCAGTATCTGGGGCCTAACTAGTGGAATCTACGAGCAGTACTTC
>TRBV9|few|TRBJ2-3|16|TRBD2
CASSVSGRSPTDTQYF
TGTGCCAGCAGCGTTAGCGGGAGATCCCCCACAGATACGCAGTATTTT
>TRBV28|few|TRBJ2-2|16|TRBD2
CASSFFAGGGTGELFF
TGTGCCAGCAGTTTTTTTGCGGGAGGAGGAACCGGGGAGCTGTTTTTT
>TRBV24-1|.|TRBJ2-4|20|TRBD2
CATSESGTSRYSIAKNIQYF
TGTGCCACCAGTGAGTCCGGGACTAGTCGATATAGTATAGCCAAAAACATTCAGTACTTC
>TRBV3-1|.|TRBJ1-3|16|.
CASSQVVRDRGNTIYF
TGTGCCAGCAGCCAAGTTGTTCGAGACAGAGGAAACACCATATATTTT
>TRBV18|few|TRBJ2-1|16|.
CASSPPGMRTVDEQFF
TGTGCCAGCTCACCACCGGGGATGAGGACTGTAGATGAGCAGTTCTTC
>TRBV6-2/TRBV6-3|few|TRBJ2-7|16|TRBD2
CASSASGMPYSYEQYF
TGTGCCAGCAGCGCTAGCGGGATGCCATACTCCTACGAGCAGTACTTC
>TRBV6-2/TRBV6-3|many|TRBJ1-3|16|.
CASSYSIRQYGNTIYF
TGTGCCAGCAGTTACTCGATCCGGCAATATGGAAACACCATATATTTT
>TRBV4-2|.|TRBJ1-6|15|.
CASSQGVQGNSPLHF
TGTGCCAGCAGCCAAGGGGTTCAGGGGAATTCACCCCTCCACTTT
>TRBV3-1|few|TRBJ2-7|12|.
CASSQHDVQQYF
TGTGCCAGCAGCCAGCATGATGTTCAGCAGTACTTC
>TRBV4-1|.|TRBJ1-6|15|.
CASSQRAPSDSPLHF
TGCGCCAGCAGCCAAAGGGCACCATCGGATTCACCCCTCCACTTT
>TRBV20-1|.|TRBJ1-5|15|TRBD1
CSARSGTGFNQPQHF
TGCAGTGCGAGGTCCGGGACAGGGTTTAATCAGCCCCAGCATTTT
>TRBV29-1|.|TRBJ2-6|14|.
CSVDDTAGANVLTF
TGCAGCGTTGACGACACCGCCGGGGCCAACGTCCTGACTTTC
>TRBV9|.|TRBJ2-1|13|.
CASSVAGHGEQFF
TGTGCCAGCAGCGTAGCGGGGCATGGTGAGCAGTTCTTC
>TRBV9|.|TRBJ2-1|17|.
CASSPERGRLVYDEQFF
TGTGCCAGCAGCCCCGAGAGGGGGAGACTAGTTTACGATGAGCAGTTCTTC
>TRBV7-2|few|TRBJ1-5|13|.
CASSAGRNQPQHF
TGTGCCAGCAGCGCGGGACGAAATCAGCCCCAGCATTTT
>TRBV6-1|many|TRBJ2-3|14|.
CASRSPSRGDTQYF
TGTGCCAGCAGGTCCCCTAGCCGGGGAGATACGCAGTATTTT
>TRBV29-1|.|TRBJ2-1|15|.
CSVEGERESYNERFF
TGCAGCGTTGAGGGGGAGAGGGAGTCCTACAATGAGCGGTTCTTC
>TRBV20-1|.|TRBJ2-1|17|TRBD2
CSASRGLAGSLYNEQFF
TGCAGTGCTAGTAGGGGGCTAGCGGGATCTTTATACAATGAGCAGTTCTTC
>TRBV6-6|many|TRBJ2-4|13|TRBD1
CASSYRSGTGQYF
TGTGCCAGCAGTTACCGTTCTGGGACAGGGCAATACTTC
>TRBV20-1|many|TRBJ2-1|15|TRBD1
CSAREQGANGNEQFF
TGCAGTGCCAGAGAACAGGGGGCCAACGGCAATGAGCAGTTCTTC
>TRBV6-2/TRBV6-3|few|TRBJ2-1|15|.
CASSYGGTVYNEQFF
TGTGCCAGCAGTTATGGAGGAACGGTGTACAATGAGCAGTTCTTC
>TRBV7-2|.|TRBJ2-6|16|.
CASSLGSLSGANVLTF
TGTGCCAGCAGCTTAGGCTCCCTCTCTGGGGCCAACGTCCTGACTTTC
>TRBV3-1|.|TRBJ2-4|15|TRBD1
CASSSRGREKNIQYF
TGTGCCAGCAGCAGCAGGGGGCGCGAGAAAAACATTCAGTACTTC
>TRBV20-1|few|TRBJ1-5|14|TRBD1
CSARRQGQNQPQHF
TGCAGTGCTAGAAGACAGGGCCAGAATCAGCCCCAGCATTTT
>TRBV6-1|.|TRBJ2-2|15|.
CASKRYSSNTGELFF
TGTGCCAGCAAACGTTACAGCTCGAACACCGGGGAGCTGTTTTTT
>TRBV20-1|few|TRBJ2-3|16|.
CSASGGGRLVTDTQYF
TGCAGTGCTAGTGGCGGGGGCAGGCTGGTCACAGATACGCAGTATTTT
>TRBV4-2|.|TRBJ2-1|17|TRBD1
CASSQDLTGSSYNEQFF
TGTGCCAGCAGCCAAGATCTGACAGGGAGCTCCTACAATGAGCAGTTCTTC
>TRBV6-5|few|TRBJ2-5|15|.
CASSYSGALQETQYF
TGTGCCAGCAGTTACTCGGGAGCCCTACAAGAGACCCAGTACTTC
>TRBV29-1|many|TRBJ2-5|14|TRBD2
CSVVGGGPSETQYF
TGCAGCGTTGTGGGGGGAGGGCCTTCTGAGACCCAGTACTTC
>TRBV12-3/TRBV12-4|.|TRBJ1-3|15|.
CASSFPPASGNTIYF
TGTGCCAGCAGTTTCCCCCCGGCTTCTGGAAACACCATATATTTT
>TRBV6-5|many|TRBJ2-7|11|.
CASTRGYEQYF
TGTGCCAGCACCAGGGGCTACGAGCAGTACTTC
>TRBV27|many|TRBJ1-6|19|.
CASSLRGGLGSSYNSPLHF
TGTGCCAGCAGCTTACGCGGGGGCCTGGGGAGCTCCTATAATTCACCCCTCCACTTT
>TRBV20-1|.|TRBJ2-1|15|.
CSARDPQGRYNEQFF
TGCAGTGCTAGAGATCCCCAGGGGAGGTACAATGAGCAGTTCTTC
>TRBV6-2/TRBV6-3|many|TRBJ2-7|15|TRBD1
CASRSPGQKAYEQYF
TGTGCCAGCAGATCCCCGGGACAGAAAGCCTACGAGCAGTACTTC
>TRBV7-2|few|TRBJ2-7|15|TRBD1
CASSLVQGQGYEQYF
TGTGCCAGCAGCTTGGTTCAGGGACAGGGCTACGAGCAGTACTTC
>TRBV4-2|few|TRBJ1-1|15|.
CASSPTRGAKTEAFF
TGTGCCAGCAGCCCCACGCGGGGGGCGAAGACTGAAGCTTTCTTT